This TCR beta chain was profiled in a study of blood T cell repertoires in COVID-19. As for the study in general: Samples came from the United States, Italy and Spain, spanning acute and convalescent COVID-19. The cDNA or gDNA used as material had been derived from T cells, B-cell-depleted T cells, or PBMCs.

CDR1 MDHEN and CDR2 SYDVKM come from the germline V gene. The CDR3 has 15 amino acids. V lost 8 bases to trimming and J lost 4 bases; unmatched junction nucleotides: 11. As processed by the authors: It was from reference gene primer amplification that nucleated cell counts were estimated. Assay used: immunoSEQ multiplex PCR; TCRdb lists only in-frame clones, some missing. The V and J calls and clone size are taken from that table; D and trimming were inferred from the DNA. Of some 390,000 clones listed, roughly 90% were seen once; the top ten hold about 1.4%. Sequenced sample: peripheral blood. This receptor was taken from a woman aged 35 to 49 with COVID-19, enrolled during active disease. The rearrangement joins TRBV28 to TRBJ1-2; 9 bases line up with TRBD1. CDR3 loop: CASEVGQGSFYGYTF. CDR3 sequence (DNA): TGTGCCAGCGAGGTGGGACAGGGATCCTTCTATGGCTACACCTTC.